This entry describes one T cell receptor (beta chain). The antigen is undetermined. The sample comes from a study of post-analysis software for immune sequencing data. Study context: Secondary progressive, relapsing-remitting and progressive-relapsing multiple sclerosis were among the included disease courses.

Unique-molecular-identifier-tagged TCR beta cDNA libraries were used. Each sample of about 0.9 to 10 million input T cells yielded around 500,000 cDNA molecules, so each molecule approximated one T cell. A single record per CDR3 protein comes from TCRdb applying MiXCR to the PCR reads. Of approximately 730,000 distinct CDR3 sequences listed, more than 45% are singletons. Study-level findings and limits: By F measure, strong co-clustering occurred among samples prepared in the same batch. TRBV5-6, TRBV5-1 and TRBV20-1 were among roughly five TRBV segments more frequent in patients than controls. Normalized Chao1 diversity in multiple sclerosis patients fell significantly below that of controls.

V was pared by 4 bases and J by 7 bases, with 18 bases between. This CDR3 comprises 15 residues. CDR1 is SGHDN, CDR2 FVKESK, per germline. The TCR was taken from a girl aged 10-17 years with multiple sclerosis. Sequences were obtained from blood. The chain combines TRBV14 with TRBJ2-3; D perhaps matches TRBD1 (5 bases). This CDR3 is CASSLDSAGPNTQYF. The CDR3 DNA reads as TGTGCCAGCAGCCTAGATTCGGCAGGGCCTAATACGCAGTATTTT.